This T cell receptor beta chain comes out of a study of monozygotic twins with inflammatory bowel disease. Regarding the study as a whole: IBD patients displayed reduced TCRbeta diversity (inverse Simpson) when set against healthy co-twins.

Germline-derived CDR1 and CDR2 are SEHNR and FQNEAQ (reference sequence). CDR3 length: 15 amino acids. During cDNA synthesis, UMIs that each contained a 6-nucleotide sample barcode were added by means of template switching. TCRdb reanalyzed the 5' RACE reads and collapses them to one entry per CDR3 protein, without DNA. The sample's table shows fewer than 200,000 distinct CDR3 sequences. About this clonotype itself: Its target is not known.

This clonotype originated in a human donor with ulcerative colitis or Crohn's disease, or a healthy co-twin of an affected twin (not recorded which). V and J are TRBV7-9 and TRBJ2-7. Sequencing was performed on blood. The CDR3 sequence is CASSRGDKSSYEQYF.